This entry is about one T cell receptor beta chain. Its antigen target is currently unknown. No base-level quality is on record; no much larger clone is a single base apart. Sequencing took place on an Illumina NovaSeq 6000. Using 5'RACE with constant-segment primers, TCRalpha and TCRbeta cDNA libraries were constructed, with sample barcodes and unique molecular identifiers added in the process. Trizol reagent was used to extract RNA from every sample. Library amplification was performed in two PCR steps, and a second sample barcode and Illumina TruSeq adapters were introduced in the second step. Sequencing of libraries was performed on an Illumina NovaSeq with 2 x 150 bp paired-end reads. Processing in the source paper ran as follows. Reads were demultiplexed and collapsed into UMI-guided consensus sequences with migec v1.2.7. Using mixcr v2.1.11, the UMI consensuses were aligned to TRA and TRB V and J templates and assembled into clonotypes. Expanded or contracted clonotypes were those called significant by both edgeR and NoisET, with noise models trained on biological replicates. For edgeR calls, a false discovery rate-adjusted p below 0.01 and a log2 fold-change threshold of 1 were applied. As an exploratory analysis of dynamics, PCA with hierarchical clustering was applied to max-normalized trajectories of the 1000 most abundant clonotypes. Each responding clone was given a CD4 or CD8 phenotype based on the CD4+ and CD8+ repertoires, which had been sequenced separately. TCRdb passed the public sequencing reads through fastp at Q25 and MiXCR, retaining productive beta sequences. Identical CDR3 proteins give one entry, which carries the most common genes and DNA. TCRdb's processing, not the study's, gives the V and J calls here. Recorded for this sample are fewer than 350,000 distinct CDR3 sequences; under 8.5% of them occurred a single time. Together, the top ten hold around a fifth of the sample.

This record belongs to a study of T-cell memory formation after mild COVID-19 (dated by TCRdb to the early 2020s). Background for the entire study: Most TCR sequence clusters were specific to one of the two donors. Two young, previously healthy adult volunteers, one female and one male, were included in the cohort. In two donors, T-cell clones that expanded and contracted after mild COVID-19 were tracked by sequencing TCRalpha and TCRbeta repertoires over time.

The paper as a whole reports these results and caveats: Some responding clones were detected in pre-infection memory, which suggested that pre-existing cross-reactive memory T cells had joined the SARS-CoV-2 response. Contracting CD4+ clones appeared mostly in the CM and EM memory subsets, whereas CD8+ clones were enriched in EMRA. Balanced CD4/CD8 phenotypes were observed for clones contracting from day 15 to 85, whereas a bias towards CD4+ was observed for a second wave of clones expanding from day 15 to 37. The second-wave clones that peaked on day 37 were not confirmed to be SARS-CoV-2 specific. Only a couple of mild cases were covered in the study, and larger cohorts including severe cases with pre-infection samples were considered necessary.

PBMCs were isolated by Ficoll-Paque density gradient centrifugation. Sequences were obtained from PBMCs or a T cell subset sorted from them (not recorded which). This sequence originates from a man aged 18 to 29 who had mild COVID-19 (a few samples of this study predate the infection). The sample titles of this study are shuffled in the database, so cell type and time point are left out; the donor was told from shared clones.

The CDR3 protein is CASSRRLYNEQFF. The DNA sequence is TGTGCCAGCAGCCGCCGCTTATACAATGAGCAGTTCTTC. The sequence links TRBV14 to TRBJ2-1, with the D gene uncertain. V drops 4 bases and J drops 4 bases, leaving 8 bases in between. The germline V gene gives CDR1 as SGHDN and CDR2 as FVKESK. The CDR3 runs 13 residues from the cysteine to the phenylalanine. The CDR3 DNA has 39 bases and is translated from base 1.